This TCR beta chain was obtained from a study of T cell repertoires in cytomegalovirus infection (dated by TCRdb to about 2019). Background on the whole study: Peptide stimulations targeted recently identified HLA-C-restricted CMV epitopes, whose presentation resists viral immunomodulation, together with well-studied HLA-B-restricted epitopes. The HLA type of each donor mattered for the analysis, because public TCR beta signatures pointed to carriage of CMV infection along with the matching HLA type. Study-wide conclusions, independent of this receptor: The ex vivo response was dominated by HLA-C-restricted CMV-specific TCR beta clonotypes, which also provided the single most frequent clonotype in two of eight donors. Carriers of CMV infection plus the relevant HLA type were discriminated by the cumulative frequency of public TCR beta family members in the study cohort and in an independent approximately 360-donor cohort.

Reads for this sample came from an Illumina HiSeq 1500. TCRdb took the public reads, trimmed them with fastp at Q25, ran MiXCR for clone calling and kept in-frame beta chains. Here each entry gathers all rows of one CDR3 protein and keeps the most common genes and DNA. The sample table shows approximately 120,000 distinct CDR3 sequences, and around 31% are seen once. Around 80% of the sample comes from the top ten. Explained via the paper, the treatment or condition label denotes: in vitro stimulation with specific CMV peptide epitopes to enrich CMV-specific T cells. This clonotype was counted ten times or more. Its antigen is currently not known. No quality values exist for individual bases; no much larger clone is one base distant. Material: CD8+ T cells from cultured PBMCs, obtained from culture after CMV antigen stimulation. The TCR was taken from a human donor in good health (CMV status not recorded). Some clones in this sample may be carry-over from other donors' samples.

Read as DNA, the sequence is TGTGCCAGCAGCTTCTTGGGGGGCGCCGCAGATACGCAGTATTTT. Translated, this gives CASSFLGGAADTQYF. The chain couples TRBV7-6 to TRBJ2-3, with the D call perhaps TRBD1 or TRBD2, as 6 bases match in each case. CDR1 and CDR2 were assigned from the germline V gene as SGHVS and FNYEAQ. Deletion took 3 bases off V and 4 bases off J, with a span of 14 bases between the germline ends. Reading from cysteine to phenylalanine, the CDR3 counts 15 amino acids. CDR3 DNA is the only sequence kept; it has 45 bases, read in frame from the first base.